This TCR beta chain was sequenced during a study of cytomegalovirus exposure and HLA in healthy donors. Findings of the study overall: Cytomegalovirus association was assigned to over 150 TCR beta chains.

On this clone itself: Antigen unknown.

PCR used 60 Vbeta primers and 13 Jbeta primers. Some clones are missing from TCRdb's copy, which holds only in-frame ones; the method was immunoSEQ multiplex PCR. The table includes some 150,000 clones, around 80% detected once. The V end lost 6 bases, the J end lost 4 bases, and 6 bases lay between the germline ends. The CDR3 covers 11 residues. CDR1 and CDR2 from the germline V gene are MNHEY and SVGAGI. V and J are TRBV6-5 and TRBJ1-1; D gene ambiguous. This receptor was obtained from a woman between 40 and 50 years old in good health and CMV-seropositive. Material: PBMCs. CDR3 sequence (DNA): TGTGCCAGCAGCCACGGCACTGAAGCTTTCTTT. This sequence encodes CASSHGTEAFF.